The 32 T cell receptor beta chains in this list originate from one sample, sequenced in a study of neoadjuvant anti-PD-1 for oral cavity cancer. Profiled with immunoSEQ multiplex PCR; TCRdb holds only in-frame clones, not every one. The sample consists of 60,000 to 75,000 clones, about 83% of them appearing once. The sequencing used PBMCs, collected before nivolumab (anti-PD-1) treatment. These receptors came from a person between 40 and 85 years old with oral cavity squamous cell carcinoma.

The rearrangement joins TRBV4-1 to TRBJ1-2; D is ambiguous. CDR1 is MGHRA and CDR2 is YSYEKL in the germline V gene. This CDR3 is built from 16 residues. The V and J ends lost 0 bases and 6 bases respectively, with 17 bases between them. CDR3 nucleotide sequence: TGCGCCAGCAGCCAAGAAGTCTCCTTTTTGTACCATGGCTACACCTTC. Protein: CASSQEVSFLYHGYTF.

This sequence joins TRBV6-1 and TRBJ1-1; tentative D call: TRBD1 (5 bases). V lost 8 bases and J lost 2, with 9 bases in between. This CDR3 has 12 residues. The germline V gene encodes CDR1 MNHNS and CDR2 SASEGT. CDR3 DNA sequence: TGTGCCAGCCGCAGGGCTAACACTGAAGCTTTCTTT. Amino acids: CASRRANTEAFF.

Only one count was recorded for this clone. The gene calls are TRBV27 and TRBJ2-6; D gene unclear. The CDR3 totals 13 residues. Trimming took off 4 bases at V and 1 base at J, with 2 bases between the two ends. The germline gives CDR1 MNHEY, CDR2 SMNVEV (reference sequence). CDR3 sequence reads: CASSYSGANVLTF. The CDR3, as DNA: TGTGCCAGCAGTTATTCTGGGGCCAACGTCCTGACTTTC. Together with reference TRBV27 and TRBJ2-6, the CDR3 gives the full variable domain: EAQVTQNPRYLITVTGKKLTVTCSQNMNHEYMSWYRQDPGLGLRQIYYSMNVEVTDKGDVPEGYKVSRKEKRNFPLILESPSPNQTSLYFCASSYSGANVLTFGAGSRLTVL.

The V and J genes are TRBV29-1 and TRBJ2-2; TRBD1 agrees at 11 bases. The CDR3 totals 13 residues. The V gene end was trimmed by 4 bases and the J gene end by 6 bases; junction bases not matched to a gene: 1. CDR1 SQVTM and CDR2 ANQGSEA come from the germline V gene. As DNA, the CDR3 is TGCAGCGTTGGGGGACAGGGGGCCGGGGAGCTGTTTTTT. The encoded protein is CSVGGQGAGELFF.

CDR3 nucleotide sequence: TGTGCCAGCAGCTACCGAACTAGCGGGAGGGGCAATGAGCAGTTCTTC. It translates to CASSYRTSGRGNEQFF. The chain links TRBV5-4 to TRBJ2-1; 13 nucleotides line up with TRBD2. CDR3 size: 16 residues. CDR1 and CDR2 (germline): SGHNT, YYREEE (reference sequence). The V and J ends lost 3 bases and 6 bases, in that order; junction bases with no gene match: 6.

As DNA, the CDR3 is TGTGCCAGCAGGGGGGGGAATGAAAAACTGTTTTTT. Protein product: CASRGGNEKLFF. V is TRBV2 and J is TRBJ1-4; TRBD1 might be the D (5 bases). The length of the CDR3 is 12 residues. Germline loops: CDR1 SNHLY, CDR2 FYNNEI. V lost 6 bases and J lost 5, with 7 bases in between.

The V call is TRBV29-1, the J call TRBJ1-3, with unresolved D. The CDR3 spans 13 residues. The V end lost 4 bases, the J end lost 3 bases, and 10 bases lay between the germline ends. Germline V lookup: CDR1 SQVTM, CDR2 ANQGSEA. The CDR3 DNA sequence: TGCAGCGTTGGAGCCGGGGTTGGAAACACCATATATTTT. It yields the protein CSVGAGVGNTIYF. The variable domain in full, completed from reference TRBV29-1 and TRBJ1-3, reads SAVISQKPSRDICQRGTSLTIQCQVDSQVTMMFWYRQQPGQSLTLIATANQGSEATYESGFVIDKFPISRPNLTFSTLTVSNMSPEDSSIYLCSVGAGVGNTIYFGEGSWLTVV.

V is TRBV10-2 and J is TRBJ1-1; weak D call: TRBD1 (5 bases). CDR1 is WSHSY and CDR2 is SAAADI in the germline V gene. The ends were cut back, 3 bases at V and 3 bases at J, with 11 bases in the middle. The CDR3 totals 14 residues. CDR3 DNA: TGCGCCAGCAGTGAAGGCGGGGACTACACTGAAGCTTTCTTT. This translates into CASSEGGDYTEAFF.

For this clone: This sample also contains other DNA sequences that code for the same CDR3. The V and J genes are TRBV4-1 and TRBJ2-5; D is uncertain. Trimming left V 2 bases short and J 4 bases short, with 8 bases between. CDR3 size: 13 residues. The germline V gene has CDR1 MGHRA and CDR2 YSYEKL. The CDR3 reads CASSQFSGETQYF. CDR3 coding DNA: TGCGCCAGCAGCCAATTCTCAGGAGAGACCCAGTACTTC.

The V call is TRBV7-6, the J call TRBJ2-5; D call uncertain. The CDR3 contains 16 residues. The ends were cut back, 0 bases at V and 2 bases at J, with 13 bases in the middle. The germline V gene encodes CDR1 SGHVS and CDR2 FNYEAQ. The CDR3 nucleotides read TGTGCCAGCAGCTTAGCTACTCGACTGTTACAAGAGACCCAGTACTTC. This codes for CASSLATRLLQETQYF.

The rearrangement joins TRBV19 to TRBJ2-1; D not certain. This CDR3 spans 12 amino acids. Looked up from germline, CDR1 is LNHDA and CDR2 is SQIVND (reference sequence). The germline V and J ends were trimmed by 5 bases and 7 bases, with 9 bases remaining between them. This CDR3 reads CASSRLWNEQFF. In nucleotides, the CDR3 is TGTGCCAGTAGTCGCCTTTGGAATGAGCAGTTCTTC.

V and J are TRBV4-1 and TRBJ1-3; D gene ambiguous. The germline CDR1 and CDR2 sequences are MGHRA and YSYEKL. The CDR3 is 11 amino acids. Trimming took off 3 bases at V and 9 bases at J, with 6 bases between the two ends. CDR3 region: CASSQRGTIYF. In DNA, the CDR3 is TGCGCCAGCAGCCAGCGGGGCACCATATATTTT.

V and J are TRBV6-1 and TRBJ2-1; 9 bases are shared with TRBD1. Germline V gene data show CDR1 as MNHNS and CDR2 as SASEGT. The junction had 4 bases not matched to a gene; V was cut back by 5 bases and J by 5 bases. The CDR3 covers 14 residues. The DNA for the CDR3 is TGTGCCAGCAGTTTAGGGACAGGGAACAATGAGCAGTTCTTC. Amino acid sequence: CASSLGTGNNEQFF.

The chain recombines TRBV9 with TRBJ2-2; D uncertain. This CDR3 comprises 16 residues. Trimming left V 0 bases short and J 0 bases short, with 9 bases between. CDR1 is SGDLS, CDR2 YYNGEE, per germline. CDR3 nucleotides: TGTGCCAGCAGCGTAGACCCTAGGACGAACACCGGGGAGCTGTTTTTT. Amino acids: CASSVDPRTNTGELFF.

This clone is a singleton in its sample. Here the CDR3 DNA reads TGTGCCAGCAGCAGACCAATCCGGGACAGCGAAACCTCTGGGGCCAACGTCCTGACTTTC. As protein: CASSRPIRDSETSGANVLTF. V gene TRBV21-1 combines with J gene TRBJ2-6; the table's D gene call, TRBD1, was not cross checked with the DNA. TRBV21-1 is a pseudogene segment. There are 20 residues in the CDR3.

The chain is built from TRBV9 and TRBJ2-1; a possible D gene is TRBD2 (6 bases). The CDR3 extends over 13 amino acids. Germline-derived CDR1 and CDR2 are SGDLS and YYNGEE. With 6 bases removed from V and 7 bases from J, the gap between germline ends came to 14 bases. In DNA, the CDR3 is TGTGCCAGCAACCCTCGGGGGAGAAATGAGCAGTTCTTC. Its protein product is CASNPRGRNEQFF. Combining the CDR3 with reference TRBV9 and TRBJ2-1 gives the whole variable domain DSGVTQTPKHLITATGQRVTLRCSPRSGDLSVYWYQQSLDQGLQFLIQYYNGEERAKGNILERFSAQQFPDLHSELNLSSLELGDSALYFCASNPRGRNEQFFGPGTRLTVL.

CDR3 sequence: CAWSDSDRRNQPQHF. The CDR3, as DNA: TGTGCCTGGAGTGACAGCGACAGGAGGAATCAGCCCCAGCATTTT. The chain carries TRBV30 and TRBJ1-5; weak D call: TRBD1 (6 bases). CDR3 length: 15 amino acids. Trimming took off 1 base at V and 4 bases at J, with 14 bases between the two ends. Germline V lookup: CDR1 GTSNPN, CDR2 SVGIG (reference sequence).

This clone has only a few counts. This chain links TRBV19 with TRBJ2-4, with no clear D. Germline CDR1 is LNHDA and CDR2 is SQIVND (reference sequence). This CDR3 contains 14 residues. Trimming took 7 bases from V and 7 from J, leaving 17 bases between them. In DNA, the CDR3 is TGTGCCAGTAAAATCGAGTATTCTGGGAACATTCAGTACTTC. Protein sequence: CASKIEYSGNIQYF.

This chain uses TRBV6-4 with TRBJ1-2; 8 bases agree with TRBD1. Per the germline V gene, CDR1 is MRHNA and CDR2 is SNTAGT. This CDR3 comprises 14 residues. Trimming removed 0 bases from V and 4 bases from J; junction bases left unmatched: 1. For the CDR3, the DNA is TGTGCCAGCAGTGACTCAGGGACAGGCTATGGCTACACCTTC. Translation: CASSDSGTGYGYTF.

The genes are TRBV10-3 and TRBJ1-5; the match to TRBD1 covers 8 bases. J was trimmed by 0 bases and V by 10 bases; bases with no gene match: 8. The CDR3 runs 15 residues. Germline lookup yields CDR1 ENHRY and CDR2 SYGVKD. The CDR3 DNA follows: TGTGCCACTGGACAGGGAACATATAGCAATCAGCCCCAGCATTTT. Protein product: CATGQGTYSNQPQHF.

The rearrangement links TRBV6-6 to TRBJ2-2; D perhaps matches TRBD2 (5 bases). CDR1 and CDR2 from the germline V gene are MNHNY and SVGAGI (reference sequence). This CDR3 is built from 14 residues. Deletions cut 2 bases from V and 3 bases from J, with 7 bases between. The chain's CDR3 is CASSYIGDTGELFF. In nucleotides, the CDR3 is TGTGCCAGCAGTTACATCGGGGACACCGGGGAGCTGTTTTTT.

This rearrangement joins TRBV9 to TRBJ2-1, with D tentatively TRBD1 (6 bases). This CDR3 spans 14 amino acids. From germline, CDR1 is SGDLS and CDR2 YYNGEE. V lost 3 bases, J lost 0 bases, and 7 bases lay in between. The CDR3 DNA is TGTGCCAGCAGCGCCAGGGGCTCCTACAATGAGCAGTTCTTC. Encoded protein: CASSARGSYNEQFF.

The chain employs TRBV5-1 and TRBJ2-5; D may be TRBD2 (6 bases). V gave up 2 bases and J gave up 2 bases, with 19 bases separating them. The CDR3 consists of 17 residues. Germline CDR1 is SGHRS and CDR2 is YFSETQ. The CDR3 DNA reads as TGCGCCAGCAGCTTTTACCCCGGGAGAACTTTACAAGAGACCCAGTACTTC. Its translation: CASSFYPGRTLQETQYF.

The chain employs TRBV13 and TRBJ1-2; 12 bases map to TRBD1. With 7 bases clipped from V and 3 bases from J, the junction kept 9 bases outside the gene matches. The CDR3 contains 16 residues. CDR1 is PRHDT and CDR2 is FYEKMQ in the germline V gene (reference sequence). CDR3 protein: CASTGHGTGGDYGYTF. The CDR3 bases are TGTGCCAGCACCGGGCACGGGACAGGGGGCGACTATGGCTACACCTTC.

This chain connects TRBV6-4 to TRBJ2-3; 7 nucleotides match TRBD2. Trimming took 2 bases from V and 5 from J; bases not matched to a gene: 4. This CDR3 is built from 14 residues. Germline V CDR1 and CDR2: MRHNA, SNTAGT. The CDR3 DNA sequence: TGTGCCAGCAGTGACACAGCGGGGCAAGATACGCAGTATTTT. Protein: CASSDTAGQDTQYF.

The V gene is TRBV14, the J gene TRBJ1-2; D gene ambiguous. This CDR3 spans 12 amino acids. Germline-derived CDR1 and CDR2 are SGHDN and FVKESK. V dropped 1 base and J dropped 2 bases, with 2 bases sitting between them. The CDR3 reads CASSQGNYGYTF. In DNA, the CDR3 is TGTGCCAGCAGCCAAGGGAACTATGGCTACACCTTC.

J is TRBJ1-1 and V is TRBV5-6, with D unresolved. CDR1 is SGHDT, CDR2 YYEEEE, per germline. The CDR3 is 12 residues long. V was pared by 4 bases and J by 3 bases, with 7 bases between. CDR3 in amino acids: CASSLVDTEAFF. CDR3 DNA sequence: TGTGCCAGCAGCCTAGTTGACACTGAAGCTTTCTTT. Supplemented by reference TRBV5-6 and TRBJ1-1, the full variable domain reads DAGVTQSPTHLIKTRGQQVTLRCSPKSGHDTVSWYQQALGQGPQFIFQYYEEEERQRGNFPDRFSGHQFPNYSSELNVNALLLGDSALYLCASSLVDTEAFFGQGTRLTVV.

The gene calls are TRBV6-1 and TRBJ2-7; tentatively, D is TRBD1 (6 bases). Germline loops: CDR1 MNHNS, CDR2 SASEGT. The CDR3 is 18 residues long. The V end was cut by 0 bases, the J end by 9 bases, with 27 bases between. The CDR3 DNA reads as TGTGCCAGCAGTGAAGCGCGATTTTGGTTGGGGGACATAGTTGGGCAGTACTTC. This gives the protein CASSEARFWLGDIVGQYF.

This clone has just a few counts. The J gene is TRBJ1-2, the V gene TRBV28; D gene ambiguous. V was shortened by 3 bases and J by 8 bases, with 7 bases between the two germline ends. CDR1 and CDR2 from the germline V gene are MDHEN and SYDVKM. This CDR3 spans 11 amino acids. The CDR3 DNA follows: TGTGCCAGCAGTTTCTTGAGGGGCTACACCTTC. This sequence encodes CASSFLRGYTF.

This sequence joins TRBV7-9 and TRBJ1-2, with TRBD1 as a possible D gene (6 bases). Trimming left V 1 base short and J 0 bases short, with 9 bases between. The CDR3 totals 15 residues. CDR1 and CDR2 from the germline V gene are SEHNR and FQNEAQ (reference sequence). CDR3 loop: CASSLGTAANYGYTF. In nucleotides, the CDR3 is TGTGCCAGCAGCTTAGGGACAGCAGCTAACTATGGCTACACCTTC.

This chain connects TRBV2 to TRBJ2-6, with no clear D. CDR3 length equals 12 residues. Between the trimmed V and J ends, which lost 0 bases and 13 bases, there was a span of 7 bases. Germline V CDR1 and CDR2: SNHLY, FYNNEI. This CDR3 is CASSEATQVLTF. As DNA, the CDR3 is TGTGCCAGCAGTGAAGCGACACAGGTCCTGACTTTC.

This clone was picked up one time. This chain uses TRBV5-1 with TRBJ2-3; D unresolved. The germline gives CDR1 SGHRS, CDR2 YFSETQ. This CDR3 has 15 residues. Trimming took off 1 base at V and 2 bases at J, with 11 bases between the two ends. The CDR3 DNA follows: TGCGCCAGCAGCTTGTTCCCTACCTCCACAGATACGCAGTATTTT. Amino acid sequence: CASSLFPTSTDTQYF. Filled out from reference TRBV5-1 and TRBJ2-3, the complete variable domain reads KAGVTQTPRYLIKTRGQQVTLSCSPISGHRSVSWYQQTPGQGLQFLFEYFSETQRNKGNFPGRFSGRQFSNSRSEMNVSTLELGDSALYLCASSLFPTSTDTQYFGPGTRLTVL.